Listed below are T cell receptor beta chains from one sample, sequenced in a study of blood T cell repertoires in COVID-19. Clones were sequenced by immunoSEQ multiplex PCR, and TCRdb holds only the in-frame ones, with some missing. The sample comprises 370,000 or so clones, around 84% of which are singletons, and around 1.1% rests with the top ten. Sample: peripheral blood. Every receptor here comes from a human donor with acute or convalescent COVID-19. The donor label of this sample is uncertain. Both conserved end residues are part of each CDR3. D genes are given only for firm matches. Clone size is shown for a subset of rows, as once, few, many or a class of expanded clone.

.,TRBV12-3/TRBV12-4,TRBJ1-1,.,TGTGCCAGCAGCCCCACACTGAACACTGAAGCTTTCTTT,CASSPTLNTEAFF
.,TRBV21-1,TRBJ1-3,.,TGTGCCAGCAGTCCGGACAGGAAGGTAGGAAACACCATATATTTT,CASSPDRKVGNTIYF
.,TRBV29-1,TRBJ2-7,TRBD1,TGCAGACTTTGGGGCCCCACCAGGGGGCTTTTGTACGAGCAGTACTTC,CRLWGPTRGLLYEQYF
.,TRBV7-9,TRBJ1-1,TRBD1,TGTGCCAGCAGCTTCGGACAGGGTCGGAGGACTGAAGCTTTCTTT,CASSFGQGRRTEAFF
.,TRBV5-4,TRBJ2-2,TRBD2,TGTGCCAGCAGCTTAGCGGGAAGCACCGGGGAGCTGTTTTTT,CASSLAGSTGELFF
.,TRBV5-1,TRBJ2-1,TRBD2,TGCGCCAGCAGCTTGGCTAGCGGGGCCTCCTACAATGAGCAGTTCTTC,CASSLASGASYNEQFF
few,TRBV19,TRBJ1-1,.,TGTGCCAGTAGTATTTCAGTTAACACTGAAGCTTTCTTT,CASSISVNTEAFF
.,TRBV7-9,TRBJ1-4,.,TGTGCCAGCAGCTTAGAGAGTAATGAAAAACTGTTTTTT,CASSLESNEKLFF
few,TRBV29-1,TRBJ2-1,.,TGCAGCGCCCCCACTACCTACAATGAGCAGTTCTTC,CSAPTTYNEQFF
.,TRBV6-1,TRBJ1-1,.,TGTGCCAGCAGTGAAATACAGGGCCGTGGGGAAGCTTTCTTT,CASSEIQGRGEAFF
.,TRBV9,TRBJ1-4,TRBD1,TGTGCCAGCAGCCTGTCGGGACAGGCTAATGAAAAACTGTTTTTT,CASSLSGQANEKLFF
.,TRBV30,TRBJ1-3,.,TGTGCCTGGAGTTTCAGCAGGGTCATTGGAAACACCATATATTTT,CAWSFSRVIGNTIYF
.,TRBV7-9,TRBJ1-2,.,TGTGCCAGCAGCTTATCCGAGTCAATCTATGGCTACACCTTC,CASSLSESIYGYTF
once,TRBV30,TRBJ2-2,.,TGTGCCTGGGGCGAAGACAGGCTTCGAACCGGGGAGCTGTTTTTT,CAWGEDRLRTGELFF
.,TRBV2,TRBJ2-1,TRBD2,TGTGCCAGCAGTGACGGGCTAGCGGGGGACAATGAGCAGTTCTTC,CASSDGLAGDNEQFF
few,TRBV7-6,TRBJ1-5,.,TGTGCCAGCAGCCTTCGGCGGAATCAGCCCCAGCATTTT,CASSLRRNQPQHF
few,TRBV21-1,TRBJ2-1,.,TGTGCCAGCAAAGGACTAGCGCAATACAATGAGCAGTTCTTC,CASKGLAQYNEQFF